The clone carrying this T cell receptor beta chain was recorded many times. A second roughly 6 to 12 cycle PCR used barcoded and J-beta primers. Each of the samples gave a minimum of 2.5 million paired-end reads that contained CDR3. From the 5' RACE reads, TCRdb called clonotypes with MiXCR, one entry per CDR3 protein. The sample records some 930,000 distinct CDR3 sequences, roughly 28% being singletons. This CDR3 has 14 amino acids. Germline V gene lookup returns CDR1 MDHEN and CDR2 SYDVKM. Trimming removed 7 bases from V and 2 bases from J, with 15 bases in between. The sample comes from a study of blood T cells in healthy people across ages. These same records also appear under a second study, on T cells of mothers and their children. As that report states: Added by the second PCR's M1S primer were sample barcodes and 2-4 random nucleotides.

Sequenced sample: blood. The chain carries TRBV28 and TRBJ2-7, with D perhaps matching TRBD1 (5 bases). This receptor was taken from a woman between 40 and 55 years old in good health. The CDR3 DNA follows: TGTGCCAGCACCAGCCTCGACAGAACCTACGAGCAGTACTTC. It codes for CASTSLDRTYEQYF.